Listed below are T cell receptor beta chains from one sample, sequenced in a study of identical twins. One entry per CDR3 protein results from TCRdb running MiXCR on the 5' RACE reads. The profile shows 700,000 or so distinct CDR3 sequences, roughly 8% of them singletons. These data also featured in a second study, about yellow fever vaccine responses in identical twins.

Specimen: PBMCs. The receptor source for this set is a woman between 18 and 29 years old in good health. CDR3s include the opening cysteine and the closing phenylalanine or tryptophan. Each record gives: V gene, D gene, J gene, clone size, CDR3 DNA, CDR3 protein. A D gene is named only where the DNA matches it firmly. Size values are once, few and many counts, or a class for expanded clones, and some rows have none.

V gene: TRBV29-1
D gene: TRBD1
J gene: TRBJ2-3
clone size: -
CDR3 DNA: TGCAGCACGTCCGGGACAGGGGGCACAGATACGCAGTATTTT
CDR3 protein: CSTSGTGGTDTQYF

V gene: TRBV3-1
D gene: TRBD2
J gene: TRBJ2-1
clone size: -
CDR3 DNA: TGTGCCTTCAGACGACTAGCGGGGGGTTATGTACAATACAATGAGCAGTTCTTC
CDR3 protein: CAFRRLAGGYVQYNEQFF

V gene: TRBV5-1
D gene: TRBD2
J gene: TRBJ2-5
clone size: many
CDR3 DNA: TGCGCCAGCAGCTTGAGCCCGGGGGGGCTCCAGCAAGAGACCCAGTACTTC
CDR3 protein: CASSLSPGGLQQETQYF

V gene: TRBV6-5
D gene: -
J gene: TRBJ2-1
clone size: -
CDR3 DNA: TGTGCCAGCAGTTTCGGAACTAGCCCTAATGAGCAGTTCTTC
CDR3 protein: CASSFGTSPNEQFF

V gene: TRBV12-3/TRBV12-4
D gene: TRBD1
J gene: TRBJ1-4
clone size: many
CDR3 DNA: TGTGCCAGCAGTCACAGGGGAAATGAAAAACTGTTTTTT
CDR3 protein: CASSHRGNEKLFF

V gene: TRBV12-3/TRBV12-4
D gene: TRBD1
J gene: TRBJ2-3
clone size: -
CDR3 DNA: TGTGCCAGCAGTCCCGGGACAGTAGTTTATTTT
CDR3 protein: CASSPGTVVYF

V gene: TRBV10-3
D gene: -
J gene: TRBJ2-2
clone size: few
CDR3 DNA: TGTGCCATCAGAAGGGTCGGTATAGACACCGGGGAGCTGTTTTTT
CDR3 protein: CAIRRVGIDTGELFF

V gene: TRBV5-4
D gene: TRBD2
J gene: TRBJ2-2
clone size: -
CDR3 DNA: TGTGCCATGGGCCCAGGGACTAGCGGGAGTCCGGCCGGGGAGCTGTTTTTT
CDR3 protein: CAMGPGTSGSPAGELFF

V gene: TRBV12-3/TRBV12-4
D gene: -
J gene: TRBJ2-7
clone size: many
CDR3 DNA: TGTGCCAGCAGTTTATTCGGCAACGAGCAGTACTTC
CDR3 protein: CASSLFGNEQYF

V gene: TRBV20-1
D gene: -
J gene: TRBJ2-3
clone size: many
CDR3 DNA: TGCAGTGCTAGAGCATTGAGCACAGATACGCAGTATTTT
CDR3 protein: CSARALSTDTQYF

V gene: TRBV4-1
D gene: TRBD2
J gene: TRBJ2-5
clone size: many
CDR3 DNA: TGCGCCAGCAGCCATAAAGCGGGAAGTTTTAGAGAGACCCAGTACTTC
CDR3 protein: CASSHKAGSFRETQYF

V gene: TRBV27
D gene: TRBD2
J gene: TRBJ2-3
clone size: many
CDR3 DNA: TGTGCCAGCAGTTCTAGGCGGGAGCGCGCAGATACGCAGTATTTT
CDR3 protein: CASSSRRERADTQYF

V gene: TRBV27
D gene: TRBD1
J gene: TRBJ2-7
clone size: many
CDR3 DNA: TGTGCCAGCAGTTTTGGGGACAGGGTATCCGAGCAGTACTTC
CDR3 protein: CASSFGDRVSEQYF

V gene: TRBV28
D gene: TRBD1
J gene: TRBJ2-6
clone size: many
CDR3 DNA: TGTGCCAGCAGTTCCGGGACAGTCGCATTCTCTGGGGCCAACGTCCTGACTTTC
CDR3 protein: CASSSGTVAFSGANVLTF

V gene: TRBV29-1
D gene: TRBD2
J gene: TRBJ2-5
clone size: -
CDR3 DNA: TGCAGCGTTGAGGATTCGACTAGCGGGGTCCAAGAGACCCAGTACTTC
CDR3 protein: CSVEDSTSGVQETQYF

V gene: TRBV29-1
D gene: -
J gene: TRBJ2-7
clone size: -
CDR3 DNA: TGCAGCGTTGAAGATCCGGCAGGGGCCCCTTACGAGCAGTACTTC
CDR3 protein: CSVEDPAGAPYEQYF

V gene: TRBV20-1
D gene: TRBD2
J gene: TRBJ2-7
clone size: -
CDR3 DNA: TGCAGTGCTAGCCCCGGGGGGAACGAGCAGTACTTC
CDR3 protein: CSASPGGNEQYF

V gene: TRBV11-2
D gene: TRBD1
J gene: TRBJ2-2
clone size: few
CDR3 DNA: TGTGCCAGCAGATGGGACAGGTCGAAATATTCGATCACCGGGGAGCTGTTTTTT
CDR3 protein: CASRWDRSKYSITGELFF

V gene: TRBV7-9
D gene: -
J gene: TRBJ2-1
clone size: -
CDR3 DNA: TGTGCCAGCAGCCCCCCCACAGGGAGAAAGTTCTTC
CDR3 protein: CASSPPTGRKFF

V gene: TRBV12-3/TRBV12-4
D gene: -
J gene: TRBJ2-5
clone size: -
CDR3 DNA: TGTGCCAGCAGTTGGGGCGGGAAGGGAAGCCAAGAGACCCAGTACTTC
CDR3 protein: CASSWGGKGSQETQYF

V gene: TRBV29-1
D gene: -
J gene: TRBJ2-7
clone size: -
CDR3 DNA: TGCTCTATCCTGGCGGTCTCCTACGAGCAGTACTTC
CDR3 protein: CSILAVSYEQYF

V gene: TRBV5-1
D gene: TRBD1
J gene: TRBJ2-2
clone size: many
CDR3 DNA: TGCGCCAGCAGCTCCGAGACAGGGGGCACCGGGGAGCTGTTTTTT
CDR3 protein: CASSSETGGTGELFF

V gene: TRBV5-1
D gene: TRBD1
J gene: TRBJ2-2
clone size: few
CDR3 DNA: TGCGCCAGCAGCCTGGGACAGGGCCCTGGGGAGCTGTTTTTT
CDR3 protein: CASSLGQGPGELFF

V gene: TRBV12-3/TRBV12-4
D gene: TRBD1
J gene: TRBJ1-1
clone size: -
CDR3 DNA: TGTGCCAGCAGTTTTGCGGTCAGGGGGACTGAAGCTTTCTTT
CDR3 protein: CASSFAVRGTEAFF

V gene: TRBV4-3
D gene: TRBD2
J gene: TRBJ2-3
clone size: -
CDR3 DNA: TGCGCCAGCAGCCAAGATCGGGTAGCGGGGCCCACAGATACGCAGTATTTT
CDR3 protein: CASSQDRVAGPTDTQYF

V gene: TRBV13
D gene: -
J gene: TRBJ2-1
clone size: -
CDR3 DNA: TGTGCCAGCAGCCTCCGACAGATCTACAATGAGCAGTTCTTC
CDR3 protein: CASSLRQIYNEQFF

V gene: TRBV3-1
D gene: -
J gene: TRBJ2-2
clone size: few
CDR3 DNA: TGTGCCAGCACCCGGAGCGGGCGAAACACCGGGGAGCTGTTTTTT
CDR3 protein: CASTRSGRNTGELFF

V gene: TRBV12-3/TRBV12-4
D gene: TRBD1
J gene: TRBJ2-2
clone size: -
CDR3 DNA: TGTGCCAGCAACAAACAGGGGGCCGGGGAGCTGTTTTTT
CDR3 protein: CASNKQGAGELFF

V gene: TRBV12-3/TRBV12-4
D gene: TRBD2
J gene: TRBJ2-5
clone size: many
CDR3 DNA: TGTGCCAGCAGTTTGGAGTTTAGTTTCCCAGCGGGAGGGAGCAGAGAGACCCAGTACTTC
CDR3 protein: CASSLEFSFPAGGSRETQYF

V gene: TRBV7-9
D gene: TRBD1
J gene: TRBJ2-5
clone size: -
CDR3 DNA: TGTGCCAGCAGCCCAGGGGGCCCCACTTTACTCCAAGAGACCCAGTACTTC
CDR3 protein: CASSPGGPTLLQETQYF

V gene: TRBV25-1
D gene: -
J gene: TRBJ2-7
clone size: -
CDR3 DNA: TGTGCCACCCAACTAACAGGGAAAGGAAGCTCCTACGAGCAGTACTTC
CDR3 protein: CATQLTGKGSSYEQYF